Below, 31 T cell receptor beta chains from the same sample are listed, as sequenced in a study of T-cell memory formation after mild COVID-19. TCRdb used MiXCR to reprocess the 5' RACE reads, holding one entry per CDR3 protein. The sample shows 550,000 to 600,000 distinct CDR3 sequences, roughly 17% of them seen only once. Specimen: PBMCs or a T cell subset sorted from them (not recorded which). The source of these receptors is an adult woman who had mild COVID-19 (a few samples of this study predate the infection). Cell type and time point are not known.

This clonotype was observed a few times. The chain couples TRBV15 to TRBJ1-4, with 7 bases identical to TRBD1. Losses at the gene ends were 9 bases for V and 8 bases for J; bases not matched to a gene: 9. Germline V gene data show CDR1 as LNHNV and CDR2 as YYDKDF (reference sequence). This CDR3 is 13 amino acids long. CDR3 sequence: CATNDRVGEKLFF. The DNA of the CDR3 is TGTGCCACTAACGACAGGGTGGGCGAAAAACTGTTTTTT.

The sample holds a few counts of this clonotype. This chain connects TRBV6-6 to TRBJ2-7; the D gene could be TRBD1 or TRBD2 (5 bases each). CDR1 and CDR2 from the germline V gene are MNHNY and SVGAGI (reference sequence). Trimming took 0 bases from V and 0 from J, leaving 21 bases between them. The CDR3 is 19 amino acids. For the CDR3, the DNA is TGTGCCAGCAGTTACTCGAAACAGCCGGGGCAGCGGAGCTCCTACGAGCAGTACTTC. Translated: CASSYSKQPGQRSSYEQYF.

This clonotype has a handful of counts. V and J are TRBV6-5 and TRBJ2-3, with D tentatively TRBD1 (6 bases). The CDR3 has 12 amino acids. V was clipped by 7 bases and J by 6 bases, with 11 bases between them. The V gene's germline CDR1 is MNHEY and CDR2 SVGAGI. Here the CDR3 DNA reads TGTGCCAGCAAGGGGGACGGGGATACGCAGTATTTT. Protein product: CASKGDGDTQYF.

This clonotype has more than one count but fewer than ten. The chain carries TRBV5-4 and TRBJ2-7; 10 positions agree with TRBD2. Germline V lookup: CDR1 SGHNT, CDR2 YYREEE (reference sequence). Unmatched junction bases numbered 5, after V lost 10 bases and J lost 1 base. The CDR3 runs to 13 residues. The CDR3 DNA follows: TGTGCCGGGAGGACTAGCGGTTCCTACGAGCAGTACTTC. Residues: CAGRTSGSYEQYF.

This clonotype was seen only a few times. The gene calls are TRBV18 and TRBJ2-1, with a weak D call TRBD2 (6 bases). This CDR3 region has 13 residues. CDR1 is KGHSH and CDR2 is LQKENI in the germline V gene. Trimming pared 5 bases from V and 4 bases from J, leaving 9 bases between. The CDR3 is CASSTGEYNEQFF. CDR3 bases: TGTGCCAGCTCAACGGGGGAATACAATGAGCAGTTCTTC.

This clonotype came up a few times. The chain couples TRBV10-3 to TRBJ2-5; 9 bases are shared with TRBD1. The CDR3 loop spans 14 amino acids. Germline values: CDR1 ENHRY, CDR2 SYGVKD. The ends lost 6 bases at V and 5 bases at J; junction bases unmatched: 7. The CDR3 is CAISNGTGLETQYF. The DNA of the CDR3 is TGTGCCATCAGCAATGGGACAGGGCTGGAGACCCAGTACTTC.

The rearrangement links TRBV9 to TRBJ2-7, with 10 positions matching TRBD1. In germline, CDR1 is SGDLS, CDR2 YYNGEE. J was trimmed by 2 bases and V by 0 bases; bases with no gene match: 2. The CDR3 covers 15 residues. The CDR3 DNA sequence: TGTGCCAGCAGCGTAGCCGGGACAGGGGCCTACGAGCAGTACTTC. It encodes CASSVAGTGAYEQYF.

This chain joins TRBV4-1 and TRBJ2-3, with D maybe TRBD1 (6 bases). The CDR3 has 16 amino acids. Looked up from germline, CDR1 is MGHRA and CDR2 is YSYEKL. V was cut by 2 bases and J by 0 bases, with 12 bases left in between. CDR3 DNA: TGCGCCAGCAGCCAACCACAGGGTCTGAGCACAGATACGCAGTATTTT. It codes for CASSQPQGLSTDTQYF.

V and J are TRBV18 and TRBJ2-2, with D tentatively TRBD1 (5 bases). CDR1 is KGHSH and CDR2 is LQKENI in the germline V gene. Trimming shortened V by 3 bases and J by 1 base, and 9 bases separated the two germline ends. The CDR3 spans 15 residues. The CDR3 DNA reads TGTGCCAGCTCACCCGACAGCCTGAACACCGGGGAGCTGTTTTTT. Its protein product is CASSPDSLNTGELFF.

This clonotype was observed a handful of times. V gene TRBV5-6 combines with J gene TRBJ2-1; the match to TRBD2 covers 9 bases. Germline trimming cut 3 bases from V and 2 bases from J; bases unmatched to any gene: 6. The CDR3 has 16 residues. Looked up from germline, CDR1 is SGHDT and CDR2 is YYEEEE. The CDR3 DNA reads TGTGCCAGCAGCTCAAATAGCGGGGGCCCCTACAATGAGCAGTTCTTC. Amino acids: CASSSNSGGPYNEQFF.

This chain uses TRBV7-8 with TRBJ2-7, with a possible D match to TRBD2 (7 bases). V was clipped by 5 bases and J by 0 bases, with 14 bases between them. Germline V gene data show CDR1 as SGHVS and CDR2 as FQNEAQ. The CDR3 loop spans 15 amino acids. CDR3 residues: CASSPGGQSSYEQYF. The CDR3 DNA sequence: TGTGCCAGCAGCCCCGGGGGGCAAAGCTCCTACGAGCAGTACTTC.

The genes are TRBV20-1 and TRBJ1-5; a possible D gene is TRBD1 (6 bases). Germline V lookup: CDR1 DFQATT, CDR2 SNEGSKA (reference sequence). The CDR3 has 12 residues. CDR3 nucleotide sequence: TGCAGCCTCGGGACACCGAATCAGCCCCAGCATTTT. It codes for CSLGTPNQPQHF.

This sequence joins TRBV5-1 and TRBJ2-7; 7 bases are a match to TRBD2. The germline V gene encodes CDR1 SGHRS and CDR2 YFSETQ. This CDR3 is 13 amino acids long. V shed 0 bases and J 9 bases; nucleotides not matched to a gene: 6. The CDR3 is CASSLAGRSGQYF. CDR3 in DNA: TGCGCCAGCAGCTTGGCCGGGAGGTCGGGGCAGTACTTC.

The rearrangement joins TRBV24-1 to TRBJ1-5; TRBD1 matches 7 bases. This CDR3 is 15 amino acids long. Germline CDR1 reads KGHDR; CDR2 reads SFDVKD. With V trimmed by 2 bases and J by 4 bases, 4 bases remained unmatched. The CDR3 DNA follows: TGTGCCACCAGTGATTCCGGCAGGGGGAATCAGCCCCAGCATTTT. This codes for CATSDSGRGNQPQHF.

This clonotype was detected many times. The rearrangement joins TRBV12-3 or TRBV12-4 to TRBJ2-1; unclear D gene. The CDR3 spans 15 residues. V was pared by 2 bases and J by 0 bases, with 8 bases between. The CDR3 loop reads CASSLLASSYNEQFF. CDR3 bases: TGTGCCAGCAGTTTATTGGCTAGCTCCTACAATGAGCAGTTCTTC.

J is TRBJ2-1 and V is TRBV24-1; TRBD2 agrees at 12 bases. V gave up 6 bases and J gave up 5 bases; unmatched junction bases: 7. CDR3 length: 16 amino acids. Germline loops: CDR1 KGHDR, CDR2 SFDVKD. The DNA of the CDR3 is TGTGCCACCAGTCCCGCTAGCGGGGGGGATAACAATGAGCAGTTCTTC. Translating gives CATSPASGGDNNEQFF.

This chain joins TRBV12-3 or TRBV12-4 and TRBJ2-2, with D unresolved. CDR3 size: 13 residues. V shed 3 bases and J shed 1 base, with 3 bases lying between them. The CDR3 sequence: CASSFRNTGELFF. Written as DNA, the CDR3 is TGTGCCAGCAGTTTTCGGAACACCGGGGAGCTGTTTTTT.

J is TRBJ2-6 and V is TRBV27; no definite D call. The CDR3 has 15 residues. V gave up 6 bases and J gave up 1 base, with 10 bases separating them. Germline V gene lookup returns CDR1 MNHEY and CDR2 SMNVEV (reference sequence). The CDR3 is CASSSTSSGANVLTF. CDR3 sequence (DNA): TGTGCCAGCAGCTCCACAAGTTCTGGGGCCAACGTCCTGACTTTC.

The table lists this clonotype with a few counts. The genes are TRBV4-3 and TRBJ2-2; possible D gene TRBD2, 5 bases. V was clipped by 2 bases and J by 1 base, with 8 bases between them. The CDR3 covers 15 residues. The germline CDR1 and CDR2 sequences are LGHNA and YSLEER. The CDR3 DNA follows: TGCGCCAGCAGCCAAAGCGGCCAGAACACCGGGGAGCTGTTTTTT. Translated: CASSQSGQNTGELFF.

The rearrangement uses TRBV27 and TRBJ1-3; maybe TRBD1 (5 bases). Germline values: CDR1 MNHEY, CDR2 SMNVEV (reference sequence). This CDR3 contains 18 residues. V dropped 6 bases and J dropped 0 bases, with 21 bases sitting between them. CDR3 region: CASRPKKAQANSGNTIYF. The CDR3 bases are TGTGCCAGCAGACCAAAGAAGGCACAGGCCAACTCTGGAAACACCATATATTTT.

The CDR3, as DNA: TGTGCCAGCTCACCACCCGGAGGGGTCACTGAAGCTTTCTTT. Protein: CASSPPGGVTEAFF. The chain recombines TRBV18 with TRBJ1-1; D might be TRBD1 (5 bases). V lost 0 bases, J lost 4 bases, and 9 bases lay in between. The germline V gene has CDR1 KGHSH and CDR2 LQKENI. This CDR3 has 14 amino acids. The entire variable domain, with the rest obtained from reference TRBV18 and TRBJ1-1, is as follows: NAGVMQNPRHLVRRRGQEARLRCSPMKGHSHVYWYRQLPEEGLKFMVYLQKENIIDESGMPKERFSAEFPKEGPSILRIQQVVRGDSAAYFCASSPPGGVTEAFFGQGTRLTVV.

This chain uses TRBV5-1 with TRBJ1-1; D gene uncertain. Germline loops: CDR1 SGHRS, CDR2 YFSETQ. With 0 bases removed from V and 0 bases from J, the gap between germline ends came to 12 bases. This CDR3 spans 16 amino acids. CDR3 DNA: TGCGCCAGCAGCTTGGGATGGTACGGCATGAACACTGAAGCTTTCTTT. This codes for CASSLGWYGMNTEAFF.

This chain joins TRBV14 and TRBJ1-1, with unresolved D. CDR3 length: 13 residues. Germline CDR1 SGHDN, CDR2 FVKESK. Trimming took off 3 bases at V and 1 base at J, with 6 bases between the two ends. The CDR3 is CASSHAWNTEAFF. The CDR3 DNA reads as TGTGCCAGCAGCCACGCATGGAACACTGAAGCTTTCTTT.

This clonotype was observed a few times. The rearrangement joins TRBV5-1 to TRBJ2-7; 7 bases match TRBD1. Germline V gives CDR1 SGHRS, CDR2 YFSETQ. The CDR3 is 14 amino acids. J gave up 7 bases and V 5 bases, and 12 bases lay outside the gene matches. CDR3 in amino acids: CASSRQGIGGEQYF. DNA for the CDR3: TGCGCCAGCAGTCGACAGGGAATAGGTGGGGAGCAGTACTTC. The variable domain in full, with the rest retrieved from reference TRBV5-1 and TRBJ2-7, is KAGVTQTPRYLIKTRGQQVTLSCSPISGHRSVSWYQQTPGQGLQFLFEYFSETQRNKGNFPGRFSGRQFSNSRSEMNVSTLELGDSALYLCASSRQGIGGEQYFGPGTRLTVT.

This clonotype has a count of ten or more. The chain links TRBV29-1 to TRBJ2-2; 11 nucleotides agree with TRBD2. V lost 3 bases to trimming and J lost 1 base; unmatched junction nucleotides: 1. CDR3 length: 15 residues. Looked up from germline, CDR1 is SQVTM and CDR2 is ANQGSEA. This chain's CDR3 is CSVEGTSGNTGELFF. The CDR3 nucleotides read TGCAGCGTTGAGGGGACTAGCGGGAACACCGGGGAGCTGTTTTTT.

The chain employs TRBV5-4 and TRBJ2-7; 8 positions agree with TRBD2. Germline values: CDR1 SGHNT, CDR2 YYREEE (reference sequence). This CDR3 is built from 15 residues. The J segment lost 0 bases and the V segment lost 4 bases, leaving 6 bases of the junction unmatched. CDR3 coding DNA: TGTGCCAGCAGCCCCCCGGGGGGGAACTCCTACGAGCAGTACTTC. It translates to CASSPPGGNSYEQYF.

The CDR3: CSDRRLADNEQFF. The CDR3 DNA sequence: TGCAGTGACAGGAGACTAGCGGACAATGAGCAGTTCTTC. The chain couples TRBV20-1 to TRBJ2-1; 9 bases fit TRBD2. CDR1 and CDR2 (germline): DFQATT, SNEGSKA (reference sequence). CDR3 length: 13 residues. Trimming removed 7 bases from V and 5 bases from J; junction bases left unmatched: 6.

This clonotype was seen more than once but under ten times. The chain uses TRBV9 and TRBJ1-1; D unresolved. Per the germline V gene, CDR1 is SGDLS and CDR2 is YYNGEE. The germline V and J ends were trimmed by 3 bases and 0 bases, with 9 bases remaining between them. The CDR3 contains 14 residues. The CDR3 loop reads CASSAGNMNTEAFF. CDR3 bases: TGTGCCAGCAGCGCGGGGAATATGAACACTGAAGCTTTCTTT.

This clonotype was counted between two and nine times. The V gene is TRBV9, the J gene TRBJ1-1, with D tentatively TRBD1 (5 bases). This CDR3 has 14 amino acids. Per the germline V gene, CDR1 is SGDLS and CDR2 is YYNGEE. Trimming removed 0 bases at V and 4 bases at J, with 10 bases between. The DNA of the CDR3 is TGTGCCAGCAGCGTAGGGGGCGGCATCACTGAAGCTTTCTTT. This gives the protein CASSVGGGITEAFF.

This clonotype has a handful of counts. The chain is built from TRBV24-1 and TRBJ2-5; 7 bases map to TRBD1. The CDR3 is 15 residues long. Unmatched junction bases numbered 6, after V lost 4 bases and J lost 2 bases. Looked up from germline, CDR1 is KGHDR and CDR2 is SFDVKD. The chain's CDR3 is CATSDPRGSQETQYF. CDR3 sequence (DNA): TGTGCCACCAGTGACCCCAGGGGGTCACAAGAGACCCAGTACTTC.

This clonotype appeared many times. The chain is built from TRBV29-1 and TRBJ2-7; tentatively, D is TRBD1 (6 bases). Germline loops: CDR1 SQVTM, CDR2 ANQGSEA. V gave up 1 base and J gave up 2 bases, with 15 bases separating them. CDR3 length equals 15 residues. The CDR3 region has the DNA TGCAGCGTTGAAGTTAACGCAGGGGTAACCTACGAGCAGTACTTC. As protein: CSVEVNAGVTYEQYF.